Here is one T cell receptor beta chain with its context. CDR1 is SGHNT and CDR2 is YYREEE in the germline V gene (reference sequence). J was trimmed by 11 bases and V by 4 bases; bases with no gene match: 12. The CDR3 has 15 amino acids. The data were obtained in a study of blood T cell repertoires in COVID-19. As handled by the study authors: Quantification of nucleated cells was approximated via reference gene primer amplification. Measured with immunoSEQ multiplex PCR; TCRdb has only the in-frame clones, and not every one. That table is the source of V, J and clone size, and D and trimming were worked out from the DNA. The table has 70,000 to 95,000 clones, about 79% seen once.

Sequencing was performed on peripheral blood. The genes are TRBV5-4 and TRBJ1-6, with TRBD1 matching 7 bases. The sequence came from a woman aged 45-65 years with acute or convalescent COVID-19. CDR3 loop: CASSPPGQKSPPLHF. For the CDR3, the DNA is TGTGCCAGCAGCCCACCGGGACAGAAATCTCCACCCCTCCACTTT.